The T cell receptor beta chain described here comes from a study of T cell responses to AZD1222 COVID-19 vaccine. Study-level points and caveats: At study baseline, merely roughly 6 AZD1222 recipients were seropositive. Spike was spanned by vaccine-associated CD4 TCRs, which were dominant at 160-218 and 743-854. Unmutated regions of variants are reportedly targeted by nearly half of spike-specific TCRs.

Points on this clone: Its antigen is currently unknown.

This CDR3 is built from 13 residues. V was clipped by 4 bases and J by 4 bases, with 11 bases between them. CDR1 and CDR2 (germline): LGHNA, YNFKEQ. Clones were read by immunoSEQ multiplex PCR, and TCRdb kept only the in-frame ones, dropping some. In the table there are approximately 140,000 clones, 70% to 90% of which are singletons. The sequenced sample was peripheral blood, obtained on day 0 of AZD1222 vaccination. The chain couples TRBV4-2 to TRBJ2-7; D is unresolved. This TCR was sampled from an adult in good health. The CDR3 DNA reads TGTGCCAGCAGCCCGCGTTCGGGTTACGAGCAGTACTTC. Its protein product is CASSPRSGYEQYF.